These 14 T cell receptor beta chains were all obtained from the same sample, sequenced in a study of cytomegalovirus exposure and HLA in healthy donors. Primers: 60 Vbeta forward and 13 Jbeta reverse. Some clones are missing from TCRdb's copy, which holds only in-frame ones; the method was immunoSEQ multiplex PCR. The sample totals tens of thousands of clones. Sequencing used PBMCs. These TCRs come from a woman aged 40 to 49 in good health and CMV-seropositive.

The V and J genes are TRBV5-1 and TRBJ1-5; possible D gene TRBD1, 5 bases. The CDR3 runs 15 residues. Trimming took 5 bases from V and 1 from J, leaving 13 bases between them. Germline V gene data show CDR1 as SGHRS and CDR2 as YFSETQ. CDR3 in amino acids: CASRPDGGSNQPQHF. The CDR3, as DNA: TGCGCCAGCAGGCCGGACGGGGGGAGCAATCAGCCCCAGCATTTT.

This CDR3 is CASSQEGGNQPQHF. The CDR3 DNA reads TGCGCCAGCAGCCAAGAAGGGGGCAATCAGCCCCAGCATTTT. The genes are TRBV4-1 and TRBJ1-5; D is possibly TRBD1 (5 bases). The ends were cut back, 0 bases at V and 2 bases at J, with 5 bases in the middle. The CDR3 length is 14 residues. Germline assignment: CDR1 MGHRA and CDR2 YSYEKL.

This chain uses TRBV5-6 with TRBJ2-7, with no clear D. Trimming stripped 2 bases from V and 1 base from J, with 7 bases between. Germline-derived CDR1 and CDR2 are SGHDT and YYEEEE. The CDR3 length is 13 residues. CDR3 residues: CASSLISSYEQYF. DNA of the CDR3: TGTGCCAGCAGCTTAATCAGTTCCTACGAGCAGTACTTC.

This chain links TRBV10-3 with TRBJ2-3, with TRBD2 matching 7 bases. V lost 7 bases and J lost 6; bases outside the gene matches: 10. The CDR3 extends over 14 amino acids. Germline V CDR1 and CDR2: ENHRY, SYGVKD. Here the CDR3 DNA reads TGTGCCATCAAGGTGGGGACTACGAGGGATACGCAGTATTTT. It codes for CAIKVGTTRDTQYF.

The V gene is TRBV6-1, the J gene TRBJ1-2; 10 bases are a match to TRBD1. V was pared by 3 bases and J by 5 bases, with 6 bases of the junction left unmatched. The V gene's germline CDR1 is MNHNS and CDR2 SASEGT. The CDR3 has 15 amino acids. CDR3 coding DNA: TGTGCCAGCAGTGAGATTGGGACAGGGGCATATGGCTACACCTTC. Residues: CASSEIGTGAYGYTF.

The chain carries TRBV5-3 and TRBJ2-5, with 7 bases fitting TRBD1. The DNA matches TRBJ2-7 better at its end, which makes the J call doubtful. TRBV5-3 is flagged as an ORF with uncertain function. The CDR3 runs 14 residues. CDR3: CARSFTGQIYEQYF. The CDR3 nucleotides read TGTGCCAGAAGCTTTACGGGACAGATCTACGAGCAGTACTTC.

The chain links TRBV19 to TRBJ2-7; maybe TRBD1 (7 bases). Trimming took off 4 bases at V and 7 bases at J, with 14 bases between the two ends. CDR1 is LNHDA, CDR2 SQIVND, per germline (reference sequence). The CDR3 length is 13 residues. The CDR3 DNA is TGTGCCAGTAGTAGTCAGGGGGAGGAGGAGCAGTACTTC. Translated, it gives CASSSQGEEEQYF. The full variable domain, rest sourced from reference TRBV19 and TRBJ2-7, is DGGITQSPKYLFRKEGQNVTLSCEQNLNHDAMYWYRQDPGQGLRLIYYSQIVNDFQKGDIAEGYSVSREKKESFPLTVTSAQKNPTAFYLCASSSQGEEEQYFGPGTRLTVT.

This chain links TRBV11-3 with TRBJ2-7, with 9 bases matching TRBD1. V dropped 5 bases and J dropped 4; count of bases not matched to a gene: 6. CDR3 length: 14 amino acids. Per the germline V gene, CDR1 is SGHNT and CDR2 is YENEEA. The CDR3 sequence: CASSVTGGSYEQYF. The CDR3 DNA reads as TGTGCCAGCAGCGTGACAGGGGGGTCTTACGAGCAGTACTTC.

The chain uses TRBV6-6 and TRBJ2-3; tentatively, D is TRBD2 (5 bases). Per the germline V gene, CDR1 is MNHNY and CDR2 is SVGAGI (reference sequence). CDR3 length: 15 amino acids. With 7 bases removed from V and 2 bases from J, the gap between germline ends came to 16 bases. The CDR3 DNA reads as TGTGCCAGCACCTCGGTTAGCGACTACACAGATACGCAGTATTTT. Translating gives CASTSVSDYTDTQYF.

The V gene is TRBV19, the J gene TRBJ1-6; a possible D gene is TRBD1 (6 bases). Germline CDR1 LNHDA, CDR2 SQIVND (reference sequence). The CDR3 contains 16 residues. Trimming shortened V by 4 bases and J by 7 bases, and 17 bases separated the two germline ends. Here the CDR3 reads CASSTLPGQANSPLHF. The CDR3 bases are TGTGCCAGTAGTACATTACCGGGACAAGCAAATTCACCCCTCCACTTT.

V is TRBV7-2 and J is TRBJ2-1; 7 bases agree with TRBD2. Germline loops: CDR1 SGHTA, CDR2 FQGNSA. V shed 2 bases, J shed 3 bases, and the junction held 7 bases outside the gene matches. This CDR3 region has 16 residues. This CDR3 reads CASSLRAGADYNEQFF. The DNA of the CDR3 is TGTGCCAGCAGCTTACGGGCGGGAGCTGACTACAATGAGCAGTTCTTC.

This chain joins TRBV5-5 and TRBJ1-1; 8 nucleotides line up with TRBD1. The ends lost 3 bases at V and 7 bases at J; junction bases unmatched: 11. This CDR3 comprises 15 residues. Germline V CDR1 and CDR2: SGHKS, YYEKEE (reference sequence). For the CDR3, the DNA is TGTGCCAGCAGCTGGAGAGATCAGGGGGCGGGTGAAGCTTTCTTT. Translating it yields CASSWRDQGAGEAFF.

This chain links TRBV19 with TRBJ1-1; unclear D gene. Germline CDR1 is LNHDA and CDR2 is SQIVND (reference sequence). V dropped 3 bases and J dropped 2 bases, with 10 bases sitting between them. This CDR3 region has 14 residues. CDR3 protein: CASSILAANTEAFF. The CDR3, as DNA: TGTGCCAGTAGTATTCTGGCGGCTAACACTGAAGCTTTCTTT. Variable domain in full (rest from reference TRBV19 and TRBJ1-1): DGGITQSPKYLFRKEGQNVTLSCEQNLNHDAMYWYRQDPGQGLRLIYYSQIVNDFQKGDIAEGYSVSREKKESFPLTVTSAQKNPTAFYLCASSILAANTEAFFGQGTRLTVV.

V usage is TRBV30 and J usage is TRBJ1-2, with a tentative D call TRBD1 (6 bases). From germline, CDR1 is GTSNPN and CDR2 SVGIG (reference sequence). The CDR3 spans 12 residues. Trimming removed 0 bases at V and 5 bases at J, with 7 bases between. CDR3 protein: CAWSVGGYGYTF. CDR3 nucleotides: TGTGCCTGGAGTGTAGGGGGATATGGCTACACCTTC.